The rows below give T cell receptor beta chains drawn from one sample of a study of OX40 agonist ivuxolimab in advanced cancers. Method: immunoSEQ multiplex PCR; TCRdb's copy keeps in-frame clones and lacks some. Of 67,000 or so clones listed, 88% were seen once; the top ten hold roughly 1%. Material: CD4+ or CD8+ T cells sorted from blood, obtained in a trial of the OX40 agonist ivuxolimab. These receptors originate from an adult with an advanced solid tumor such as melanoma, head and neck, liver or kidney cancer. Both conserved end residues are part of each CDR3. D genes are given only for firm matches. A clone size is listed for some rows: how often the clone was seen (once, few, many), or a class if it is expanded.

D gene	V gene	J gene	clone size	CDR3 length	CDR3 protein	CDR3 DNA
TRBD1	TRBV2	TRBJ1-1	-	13	CASTGTGDTEAFF	TGTGCCAGCACCGGGACAGGGGACACTGAAGCTTTCTTT
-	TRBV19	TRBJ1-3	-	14	CASSPTISGNTIYF	TGTGCCAGTAGTCCTACCATCTCTGGAAACACCATATATTTT
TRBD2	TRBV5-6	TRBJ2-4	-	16	CASSLRLAGGRNIQYF	TGTGCCAGCAGCCTCCGACTAGCGGGAGGGCGGAACATTCAGTACTTC
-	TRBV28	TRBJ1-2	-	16	CASSGWGGGENYGYTF	TGTGCCAGCAGTGGATGGGGCGGCGGGGAAAACTATGGCTACACCTTC
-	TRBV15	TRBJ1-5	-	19	CATSPTAREGSPNNQPQHF	TGTGCCACCAGCCCGACCGCGCGGGAGGGGTCCCCTAACAATCAGCCCCAGCATTTT
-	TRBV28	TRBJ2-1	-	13	CASSLGQSNEQFF	TGTGCCAGCAGTTTAGGACAGTCCAATGAGCAGTTCTTC
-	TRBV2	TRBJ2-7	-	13	CASSSSGTYEQYF	-
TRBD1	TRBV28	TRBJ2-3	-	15	CASSSGTGVTDTQYF	TGTGCCAGCAGTTCCGGGACAGGTGTTACAGATACGCAGTATTTT
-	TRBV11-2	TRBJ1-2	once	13	CASSLDDQYGYTF	TGTGCCAGCAGCTTAGATGATCAGTATGGCTACACCTTC
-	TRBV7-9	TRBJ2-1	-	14	CASSRATVSNEQFF	TGTGCCAGCAGCCGCGCTACGGTTAGCAATGAGCAGTTCTTC
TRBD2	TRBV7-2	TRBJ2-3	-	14	CASSLDGGAGTQYF	TGTGCCAGCAGCTTAGACGGGGGGGCCGGTACGCAGTATTTT
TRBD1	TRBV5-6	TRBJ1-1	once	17	CASSLLAGQGGWTEAFF	TGTGCCAGCAGCTTGTTAGCTGGACAGGGGGGGTGGACTGAAGCTTTCTTT
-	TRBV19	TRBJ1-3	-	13	CASRPRRGNTIYF	TGTGCCAGTCGTCCACGTAGGGGAAACACCATATATTTT
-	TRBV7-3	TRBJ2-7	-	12	CASSSRVGEQYF	TGTGCCAGCAGCTCAAGGGTTGGCGAGCAGTACTTC
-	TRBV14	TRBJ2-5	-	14	CASSQEPGKETQYF	TGTGCCAGCAGCCAAGAACCGGGGAAAGAGACCCAGTACTTC
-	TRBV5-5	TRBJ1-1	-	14	CASSLGGAGTEAFF	TGTGCCAGCAGCTTGGGGGGCGCGGGAACTGAAGCTTTCTTT
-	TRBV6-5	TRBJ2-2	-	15	CASSTRTSGTGELFF	TGTGCCAGCAGTACGAGAACCTCGGGCACCGGGGAGCTGTTTTTT
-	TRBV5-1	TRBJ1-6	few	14	CASSLGQQNSPLHF	TGCGCCAGCAGCTTGGGACAGCAAAATTCACCCCTCCACTTT
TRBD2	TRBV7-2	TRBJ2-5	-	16	CASSWTPGAGGGTQYF	TGTGCCAGCAGCTGGACACCTGGAGCGGGGGGAGGGACCCAGTACTTC
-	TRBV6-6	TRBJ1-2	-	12	CASSSGNYGYTF	TGTGCCAGCAGTTCAGGGAACTATGGCTACACCTTC
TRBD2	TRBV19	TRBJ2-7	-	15	CASSIGTRRSYEQYF	TGTGCCAGTAGTATAGGGACTAGGAGGTCCTACGAGCAGTACTTC
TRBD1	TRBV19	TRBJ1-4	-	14	CASSIVAGGEKLFF	TGTGCCAGTAGTATAGTAGCAGGGGGCGAAAAACTGTTTTTT
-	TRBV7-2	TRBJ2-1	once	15	CATLAGSSSYNEQFF	TGTGCCACGCTGGCGGGGTCGAGCTCCTACAATGAGCAGTTCTTC
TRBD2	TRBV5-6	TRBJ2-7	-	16	CASSSIKLAGGYEQYF	TGTGCCAGCAGCTCTATCAAATTAGCGGGGGGTTACGAGCAGTACTTC